This T cell receptor (beta chain) was captured in a study of beta chain features in type 1 diabetes. Germline V lookup: CDR1 SGDLS, CDR2 YYNGEE. V gave up 0 bases and J gave up 6 bases, with 12 bases separating them. CDR3 length equals 15 residues. The entirety of the isolated RNA underwent reverse transcription, so expressed TCRB transcripts were sequenced. The average output of naive, central memory and regulatory T cell samples was around 3.5 million reads. Produced via immunoSEQ multiplex PCR; TCRdb's table is partial and in-frame only. The table has about 320,000 clones, about 15% seen once. The source material was central memory CD4+ T cells from blood. This TCR came from a young man in good health. The V gene is TRBV9, the J gene TRBJ2-2, with D unclear. In nucleotides, the CDR3 is TGTGCCAGCAGCGTAGGTAGGCTTTGGCCCGGGGAGCTGTTTTTT. Amino acid sequence: CASSVGRLWPGELFF.